This TCR beta chain was recovered during a study of blood T cell repertoires in COVID-19. Study context: T cells, B-cell-depleted T cells, or PBMCs supplied cDNA or gDNA.

Original methodology: Amplification of reference gene primers was used by the study to estimate nucleated cell counts. Here immunoSEQ multiplex PCR was the method, and the copy in TCRdb shows in-frame clones only, minus some. V, J and clone size were drawn from that table, and D and trimming were deduced from the DNA. The sample lists about 51,000 clones, around 93% occurring once. The V gene's germline CDR1 is WSHSY and CDR2 SAAADI. The CDR3 is 16 residues long. V lost 6 bases and J lost 6; bases outside the gene matches: 12. The sample comprised peripheral blood. The clonotype was recovered from a man aged 50 or older with acute or convalescent COVID-19. V usage is TRBV10-2 and J usage is TRBJ2-3; 10 bases match TRBD1. The chain's CDR3 is CASRDHRDRGSDTQYF. The CDR3 bases are TGCGCCAGCAGGGATCACCGGGACAGGGGTTCGGATACGCAGTATTTT.